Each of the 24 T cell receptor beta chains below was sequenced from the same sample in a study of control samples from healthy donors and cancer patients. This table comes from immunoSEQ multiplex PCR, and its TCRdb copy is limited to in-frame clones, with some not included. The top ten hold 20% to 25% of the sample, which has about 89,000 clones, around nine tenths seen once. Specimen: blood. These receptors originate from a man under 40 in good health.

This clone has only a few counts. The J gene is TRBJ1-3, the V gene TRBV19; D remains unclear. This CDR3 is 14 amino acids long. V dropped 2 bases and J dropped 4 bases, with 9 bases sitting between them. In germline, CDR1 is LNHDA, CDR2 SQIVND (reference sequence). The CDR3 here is CASSITANGNTIYF. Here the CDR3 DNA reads TGTGCCAGTAGTATAACGGCCAACGGAAACACCATATATTTT.

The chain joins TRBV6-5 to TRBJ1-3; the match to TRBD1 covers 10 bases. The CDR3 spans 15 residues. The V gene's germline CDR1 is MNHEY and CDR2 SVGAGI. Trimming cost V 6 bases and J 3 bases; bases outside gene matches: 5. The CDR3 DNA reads TGTGCCAGCAGCATCGACAGGGGGCATGGAAACACCATATATTTT. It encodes CASSIDRGHGNTIYF.

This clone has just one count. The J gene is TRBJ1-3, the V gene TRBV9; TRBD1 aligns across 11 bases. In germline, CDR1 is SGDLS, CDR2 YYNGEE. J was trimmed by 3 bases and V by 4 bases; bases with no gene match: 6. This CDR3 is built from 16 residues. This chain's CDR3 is CASSFGQGASGNTIYF. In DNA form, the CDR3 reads TGTGCCAGCAGCTTCGGACAGGGGGCTAGTGGAAACACCATATATTTT.

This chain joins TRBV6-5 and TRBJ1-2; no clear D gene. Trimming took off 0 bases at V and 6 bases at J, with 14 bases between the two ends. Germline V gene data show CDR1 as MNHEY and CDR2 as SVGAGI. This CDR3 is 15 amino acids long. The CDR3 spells CASSYSPMGGDGYTF. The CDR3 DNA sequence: TGTGCCAGCAGTTACTCTCCAATGGGCGGAGATGGCTACACCTTC.

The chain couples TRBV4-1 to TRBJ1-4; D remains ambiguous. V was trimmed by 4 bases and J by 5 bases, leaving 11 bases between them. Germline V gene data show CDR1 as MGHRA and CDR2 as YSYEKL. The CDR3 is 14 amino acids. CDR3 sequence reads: CASSRRPSNEKLFF. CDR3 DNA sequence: TGCGCCAGCAGCCGGAGACCTTCAAATGAAAAACTGTTTTTT.

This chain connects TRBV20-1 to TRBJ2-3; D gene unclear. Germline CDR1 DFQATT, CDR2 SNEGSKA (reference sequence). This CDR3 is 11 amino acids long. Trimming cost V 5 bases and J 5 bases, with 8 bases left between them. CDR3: CSAGRLDTQYF. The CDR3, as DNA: TGCAGTGCTGGCCGTCTAGATACGCAGTATTTT.

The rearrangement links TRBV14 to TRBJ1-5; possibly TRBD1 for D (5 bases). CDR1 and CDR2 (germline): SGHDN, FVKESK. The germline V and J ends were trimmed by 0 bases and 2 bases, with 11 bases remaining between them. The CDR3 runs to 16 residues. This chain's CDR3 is CASSQDSGGGNQPQHF. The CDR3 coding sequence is TGTGCCAGCAGCCAAGATTCGGGGGGTGGCAATCAGCCCCAGCATTTT.

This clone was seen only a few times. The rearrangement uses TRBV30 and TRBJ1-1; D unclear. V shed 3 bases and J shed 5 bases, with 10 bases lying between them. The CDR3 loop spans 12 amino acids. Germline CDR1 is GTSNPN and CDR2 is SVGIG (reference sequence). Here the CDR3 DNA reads TGTGCCTGGAGGCTAGAGGGTACTGAAGCTTTCTTT. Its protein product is CAWRLEGTEAFF.

In nucleotides, the CDR3 is TGTGCCAGTAGTATTGGGTCCTGGACGGCAGGAATGAACACTGAAGCTTTCTTT. It yields the protein CASSIGSWTAGMNTEAFF. The chain uses TRBV19 and TRBJ1-1; D ambiguous. Per germline, CDR1 LNHDA and CDR2 SQIVND (reference sequence). CDR3 length equals 18 residues. Trimming removed 3 bases at V and 0 bases at J, with 20 bases between.

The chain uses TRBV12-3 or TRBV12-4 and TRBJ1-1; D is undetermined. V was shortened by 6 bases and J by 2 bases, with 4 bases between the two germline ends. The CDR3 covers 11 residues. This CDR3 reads CASRDNTEAFF. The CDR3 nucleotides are TGTGCCAGCAGGGATAACACTGAAGCTTTCTTT.

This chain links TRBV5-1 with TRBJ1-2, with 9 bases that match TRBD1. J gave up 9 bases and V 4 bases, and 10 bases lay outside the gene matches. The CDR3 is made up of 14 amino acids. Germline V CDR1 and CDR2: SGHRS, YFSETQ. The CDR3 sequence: CASSPGQGQPSYTF. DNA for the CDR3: TGCGCCAGCAGCCCGGGACAGGGACAACCTAGCTACACCTTC.

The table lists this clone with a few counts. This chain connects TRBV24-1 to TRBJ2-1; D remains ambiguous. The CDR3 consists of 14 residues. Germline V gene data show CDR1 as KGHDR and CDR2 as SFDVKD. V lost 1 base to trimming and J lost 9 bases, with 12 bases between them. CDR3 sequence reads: CATSDLSGFGEQFF. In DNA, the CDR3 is TGTGCCACCAGTGATTTATCCGGGTTCGGTGAGCAGTTCTTC.

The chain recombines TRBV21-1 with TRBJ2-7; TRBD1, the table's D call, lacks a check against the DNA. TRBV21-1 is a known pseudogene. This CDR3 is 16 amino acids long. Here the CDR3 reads CASSKASYRETYEQYV. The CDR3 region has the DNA TGTGCCAGCAGCAAAGCGTCATACAGGGAAACCTACGAGCAGTACGTC.

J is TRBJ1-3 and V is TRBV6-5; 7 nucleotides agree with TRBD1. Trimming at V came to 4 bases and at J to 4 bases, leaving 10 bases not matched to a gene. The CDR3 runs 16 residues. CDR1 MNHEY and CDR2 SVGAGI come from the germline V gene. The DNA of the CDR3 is TGTGCCAGCAGTTCACTAACAGGGGTAGGAGGAAACACCATATATTTT. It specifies CASSSLTGVGGNTIYF.

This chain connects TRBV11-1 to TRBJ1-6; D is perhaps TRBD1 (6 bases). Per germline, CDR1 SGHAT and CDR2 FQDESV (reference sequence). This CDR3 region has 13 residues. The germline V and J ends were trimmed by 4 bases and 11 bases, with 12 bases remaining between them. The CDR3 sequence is CASSSQGRTPLHF. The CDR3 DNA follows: TGTGCCAGCAGCTCCCAGGGGCGGACACCCCTCCACTTT.

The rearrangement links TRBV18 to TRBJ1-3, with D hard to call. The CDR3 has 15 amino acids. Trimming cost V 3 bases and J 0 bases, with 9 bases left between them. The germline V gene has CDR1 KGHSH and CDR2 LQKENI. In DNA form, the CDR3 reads TGTGCCAGCTCACCCGACGGGAACTCTGGAAACACCATATATTTT. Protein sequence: CASSPDGNSGNTIYF.

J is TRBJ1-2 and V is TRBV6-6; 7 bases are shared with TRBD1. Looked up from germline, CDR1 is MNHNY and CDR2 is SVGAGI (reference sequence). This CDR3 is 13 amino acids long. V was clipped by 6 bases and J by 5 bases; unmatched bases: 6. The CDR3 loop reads CASSMGTEYGYTF. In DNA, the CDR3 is TGTGCCAGCAGCATGGGGACAGAGTATGGCTACACCTTC.

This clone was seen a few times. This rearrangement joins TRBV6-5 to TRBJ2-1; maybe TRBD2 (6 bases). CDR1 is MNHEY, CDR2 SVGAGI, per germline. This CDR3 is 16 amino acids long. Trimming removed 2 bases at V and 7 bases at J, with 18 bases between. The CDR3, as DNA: TGTGCCAGCAGTTACGCTAGAACCGGGAGCCTTAATGAGCAGTTCTTC. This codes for CASSYARTGSLNEQFF.

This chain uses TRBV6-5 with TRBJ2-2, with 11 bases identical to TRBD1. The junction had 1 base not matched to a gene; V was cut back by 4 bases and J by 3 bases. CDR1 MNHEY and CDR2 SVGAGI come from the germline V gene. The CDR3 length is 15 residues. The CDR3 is CASSWDRGYTGELFF. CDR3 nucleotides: TGTGCCAGCAGTTGGGACAGGGGGTACACCGGGGAGCTGTTTTTT.

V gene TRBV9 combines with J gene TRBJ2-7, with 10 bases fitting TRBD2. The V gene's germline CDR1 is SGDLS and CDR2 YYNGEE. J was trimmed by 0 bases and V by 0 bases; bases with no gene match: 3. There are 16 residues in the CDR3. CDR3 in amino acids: CASSVGSGGSSYEQYF. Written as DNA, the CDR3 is TGTGCCAGCAGCGTAGGTAGCGGGGGGAGCTCCTACGAGCAGTACTTC.

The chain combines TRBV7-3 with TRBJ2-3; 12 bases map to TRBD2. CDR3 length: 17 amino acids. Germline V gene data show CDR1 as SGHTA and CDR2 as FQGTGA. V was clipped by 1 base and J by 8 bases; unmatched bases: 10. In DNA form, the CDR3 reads TGTGCCAGCAGCTTAAACTCCCCTAGCGGGGGGGCGGGTACGCAGTATTTT. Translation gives CASSLNSPSGGAGTQYF. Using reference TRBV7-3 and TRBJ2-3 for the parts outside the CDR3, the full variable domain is GAGVSQTPSNKVTEKGKYVELRCDPISGHTALYWYRQSLGQGPEFLIYFQGTGAADDSGLPNDRFFAVRPEGSVSTLKIQRTERGDSAVYLCASSLNSPSGGAGTQYFGPGTRLTVL.

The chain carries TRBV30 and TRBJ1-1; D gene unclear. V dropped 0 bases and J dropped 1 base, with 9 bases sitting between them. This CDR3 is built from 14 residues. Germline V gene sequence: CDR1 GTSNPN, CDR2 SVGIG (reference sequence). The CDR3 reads CAWSVFRANTEAFF. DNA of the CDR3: TGTGCCTGGAGTGTATTTAGGGCGAACACTGAAGCTTTCTTT.

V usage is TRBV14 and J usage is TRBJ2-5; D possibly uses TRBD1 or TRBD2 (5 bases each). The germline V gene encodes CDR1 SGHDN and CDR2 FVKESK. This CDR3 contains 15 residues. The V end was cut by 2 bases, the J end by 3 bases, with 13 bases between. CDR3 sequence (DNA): TGTGCCAGCAGCCAAAAATTCCGGGACGAAGAGACCCAGTACTTC. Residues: CASSQKFRDEETQYF. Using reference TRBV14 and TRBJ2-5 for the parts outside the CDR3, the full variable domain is EAGVTQFPSHSVIEKGQTVTLRCDPISGHDNLYWYRRVMGKEIKFLLHFVKESKQDESGMPNNRFLAERTGGTYSTLKVQPAELEDSGVYFCASSQKFRDEETQYFGPGTRLLVL.

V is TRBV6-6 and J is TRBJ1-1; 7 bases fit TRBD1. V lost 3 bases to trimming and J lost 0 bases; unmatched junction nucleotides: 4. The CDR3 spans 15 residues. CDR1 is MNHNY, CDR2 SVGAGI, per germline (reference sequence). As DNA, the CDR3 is TGTGCCAGCAGTTATTCCGGGACAGTGAACACTGAAGCTTTCTTT. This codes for CASSYSGTVNTEAFF.